This T cell receptor (beta chain) was identified in a study of human T cells and chemical hapten exposure (dated by TCRdb to the early 2020s). Study-level background: Libraries were combined into a pool for sequencing, and differences in TCR yield between samples came mainly from small differences in library volumes within the pool. The study tracked peripheral blood TCR repertoire changes in vivo during primary and secondary sensitization to the hapten diphenylcyclopropenone (DPC) in alopecia patients. From each blood RNA sample, both TCR alpha and TCR beta chains were sequenced.

Results the study describes overall, beyond this receptor: The number of TCRs above 1 in 1000 frequency did not change with DPC sensitization; there was no evidence of global repertoire structure alterations. Repeated subsampling changed both the strength of the expansion versus patch-test correlation and the threshold at which the correlation became significant.

The CDR3 spans 13 residues, from the cysteine through the phenylalanine. The kept DNA is CDR3 alone, 39 bases in frame from the first base. Trimming removed 4 bases from V and 5 bases from J, leaving 11 bases between the germline ends. CDR1 SGHNT and CDR2 YYREEE were looked up in the germline V gene (reference sequence). Libraries were made using RACE. TCRdb shows the sequencer as NextSeq 500. Library preparation attached unique molecular identifiers to individual cDNA molecules for quantitative, reproducible TCR counting. Per the authors' processing: Samples had a median of roughly 91,000 TCRs, with a range from roughly 20,000 to 690,600. V, J and CDR3 annotation of the TCR reads was carried out using the Decombinator software suite. For the PS versus PT1 abundance plots, all samples were subsampled to the same number of TCRs (28,000). Expanded TCRs were defined as absent before sensitization and observed at least eight times at the 2-week time point. TCRdb reworked the public reads: Q25 trimming with fastp, MiXCR clone assembly, productive beta chains retained. Identical CDR3 protein sequences are pooled into one entry, listed with their most common genes and DNA. TCRdb's processing, not the study's, gives the V and J calls here. This sample holds about 65,000 distinct CDR3 sequences; under 7.5% were observed only once. The ten top clones hold 3.4% of the sample.

Comment on this clonotype: The clone's antigen remains unknown. Per-nucleotide qualities are absent, and no much larger clonotype sits a single base away.

Sample time point, as interpreted from the label and publication: healthy volunteer bleed at 6 weeks. Total RNA was extracted from unfractionated whole blood that had been collected in Tempus Blood RNA tubes. Five or six healthy volunteers acted as controls for TCR sequencing and had blood drawn at day 0, 2 weeks and 6 weeks. The source is a female donor in good health. Some clones in this sample may be carry-over from other donors' samples. Recombination connected TRBV5-4 to TRBJ2-3, and TRBD1 may be the D gene, going by 5 matching bases. What was sequenced was whole blood. The CDR3 is CASSNDQGDTQYF. The DNA is TGTGCCAGCAGCAACGACCAGGGAGATACGCAGTATTTT. With the portions outside the CDR3 filled from the reference TRBV5-4 and TRBJ2-3 genes, the complete variable region becomes ETGVTQSPTHLIKTRGQQVTLRCSSQSGHNTVSWYQQALGQGPQFIFQYYREEENGRGNFPPRFSGLQFPNYSSELNVNALELDDSALYLCASSNDQGDTQYFGPGTRLTVL.